Listed here are 14 T cell receptor beta chains from one sample, sequenced in a study of somatic mutations in cytotoxic T cells in rheumatoid arthritis. TCRdb keeps only in-frame clones here, not all; method: immunoSEQ multiplex PCR. The repertoire consists of approximately 18,000 clones, with roughly 80% occurring once and the leading ten covering 7.5% to 10%. Sequencing used CD8+ T cells sorted from blood. These receptors were collected from an adult with rheumatoid arthritis.

This chain joins TRBV7-8 and TRBJ2-3; TRBD2 aligns across 8 bases. The CDR3 contains 19 residues. Germline assignment: CDR1 SGHVS and CDR2 FQNEAQ. The J segment lost 0 bases and the V segment lost 3 bases, leaving 14 bases of the junction unmatched. Written as DNA, the CDR3 is TGTGCCAGCAGCTTTGGGTTGGGTAGTAGCGGGGCTAGCACAGATACGCAGTATTTT. Its translation is CASSFGLGSSGASTDTQYF.

This clone was seen only a few times. The chain has TRBV7-9 and TRBJ1-1; 8 bases match TRBD1. The length of the CDR3 is 15 residues. V gave up 6 bases and J gave up 5 bases; unmatched junction bases: 11. The V gene's germline CDR1 is SEHNR and CDR2 FQNEAQ (reference sequence). The CDR3 protein is CASSPNDRGSTEAFF. CDR3 coding DNA: TGTGCCAGCAGTCCTAACGACAGGGGATCGACTGAAGCTTTCTTT.

The chain carries TRBV11-2 and TRBJ2-7; D ambiguous. V shed 4 bases and J shed 5 bases, with 3 bases lying between them. This CDR3 region has 10 residues. The germline CDR1 and CDR2 sequences are SGHAT and FQNNGV. The CDR3 DNA reads as TGTGCCAGCAGCTATCACGAGCAGTACTTC. It translates to CASSYHEQYF.

The chain uses TRBV5-6 and TRBJ2-7; D gene ambiguous. The V and J ends lost 2 bases and 3 bases respectively, with 12 bases between them. The CDR3 sequence is 14 residues long. The germline V gene has CDR1 SGHDT and CDR2 YYEEEE. CDR3 protein: CASSFTSVVYEQYF. In DNA, the CDR3 is TGTGCCAGCAGCTTCACCAGCGTTGTCTACGAGCAGTACTTC.

The chain employs TRBV15 and TRBJ2-7; D gene ambiguous. Trimming removed 0 bases from V and 6 bases from J, with 9 bases in between. In germline, CDR1 is LNHNV, CDR2 YYDKDF (reference sequence). This CDR3 has 13 amino acids. In DNA, the CDR3 is TGTGCCACCAGCAGAGATTTTCCCCTCGAGCAGTACTTC. It specifies CATSRDFPLEQYF. Supplemented by reference TRBV15 and TRBJ2-7, the full variable domain reads DAMVIQNPRYQVTQFGKPVTLSCSQTLNHNVMYWYQQKSSQAPKLLFHYYDKDFNNEADTPDNFQSRRPNTSFCFLDIRSPGLGDTAMYLCATSRDFPLEQYFGPGTRLTVT.

This clone was detected a few times. The chain carries TRBV28 and TRBJ2-7; perhaps TRBD1 as D (6 bases). Germline assignment: CDR1 MDHEN and CDR2 SYDVKM. The V gene lost 6 bases and the J gene lost 6 bases, with 21 bases spanning the gap. This CDR3 contains 15 residues. The CDR3 DNA reads as TGTGCCAGCAGCCGTGGCACGTGGGGACATGGCGAGCAGTACTTC. It translates to CASSRGTWGHGEQYF.

The rearrangement uses TRBV30 and TRBJ2-1; D ambiguous. Trimming took 0 bases from V and 6 from J, leaving 9 bases between them. The length of the CDR3 is 13 residues. Germline assignment: CDR1 GTSNPN and CDR2 SVGIG (reference sequence). CDR3: CAWSVCDGNEQFF. In nucleotides, the CDR3 is TGTGCCTGGAGTGTATGCGACGGCAATGAGCAGTTCTTC.

The V call is TRBV7-3, the J call TRBJ2-3; D is perhaps TRBD1 (5 bases). The CDR3 sequence is 19 residues long. The germline gives CDR1 SGHTA, CDR2 FQGTGA. The ends were cut back, 5 bases at V and 6 bases at J, with 30 bases in the middle. The CDR3 loop reads CASSHPKGGHTPGLDTQYF. In nucleotides, the CDR3 is TGTGCCAGCAGCCACCCCAAGGGCGGACACACCCCCGGTCTGGATACGCAGTATTTT.

The chain couples TRBV2 to TRBJ1-1; D ambiguous. Trimming took off 3 bases at V and 4 bases at J, with 9 bases between the two ends. Germline lookup yields CDR1 SNHLY and CDR2 FYNNEI. The CDR3 extends over 13 amino acids. The CDR3 nucleotides are TGTGCCAGCAGTGACGGCCGGAGCACTGAAGCTTTCTTT. It specifies CASSDGRSTEAFF.

The V call is TRBV27, the J call TRBJ2-1, with D perhaps matching TRBD1 (6 bases). The CDR3 totals 13 residues. V lost 3 bases to trimming and J lost 5 bases, with 8 bases between them. Germline-derived CDR1 and CDR2 are MNHEY and SMNVEV (reference sequence). This chain's CDR3 is CASSFPGDNEQFF. CDR3 DNA: TGTGCCAGCAGTTTTCCAGGGGACAATGAGCAGTTCTTC.

This rearrangement joins TRBV7-9 to TRBJ1-1; TRBD1 might be the D (6 bases). Germline CDR1 reads SEHNR; CDR2 reads FQNEAQ (reference sequence). The germline V and J ends were trimmed by 5 bases and 0 bases, with 16 bases remaining between them. The CDR3 extends over 16 amino acids. Written as DNA, the CDR3 is TGTGCCAGCAGCCCCTCCAGGGGAACTCTGAACACTGAAGCTTTCTTT. This sequence encodes CASSPSRGTLNTEAFF.

This chain connects TRBV4-2 to TRBJ2-3, with D possibly being TRBD2 (5 bases). Germline V gene data show CDR1 as LGHNA and CDR2 as YNFKEQ. V was cut by 0 bases and J by 8 bases, with 12 bases left in between. The CDR3 is made up of 14 amino acids. The DNA of the CDR3 is TGTGCCAGCAGCCAAGATTTAGGGCGGGTTACGCAGTATTTT. Translating gives CASSQDLGRVTQYF.

The chain's CDR3 is CASRPDCYWRNSRGTGELFF. CDR3 in DNA: TGTGCAAGTCGCCCCGACTGCTACTGGCGTAACTCCCGGGGGACCGGGGAGCTGTTTTTT. The V gene is TRBV12-2, the J gene TRBJ2-2; the listed D gene, TRBD2, was not tested against the DNA. TRBV12-2 is marked as a pseudogene. The length of the CDR3 is 20 residues.

CDR3 sequence: CASRPRTGDNEKLFF. In DNA, the CDR3 is TGTGCCAGCAGGCCTCGGACAGGGGATAATGAAAAACTGTTTTTT. This chain links TRBV28 with TRBJ1-4; 9 positions agree with TRBD1. Germline-derived CDR1 and CDR2 are MDHEN and SYDVKM. This CDR3 has 15 amino acids. Unmatched junction bases numbered 6, after V lost 6 bases and J lost 4 bases.